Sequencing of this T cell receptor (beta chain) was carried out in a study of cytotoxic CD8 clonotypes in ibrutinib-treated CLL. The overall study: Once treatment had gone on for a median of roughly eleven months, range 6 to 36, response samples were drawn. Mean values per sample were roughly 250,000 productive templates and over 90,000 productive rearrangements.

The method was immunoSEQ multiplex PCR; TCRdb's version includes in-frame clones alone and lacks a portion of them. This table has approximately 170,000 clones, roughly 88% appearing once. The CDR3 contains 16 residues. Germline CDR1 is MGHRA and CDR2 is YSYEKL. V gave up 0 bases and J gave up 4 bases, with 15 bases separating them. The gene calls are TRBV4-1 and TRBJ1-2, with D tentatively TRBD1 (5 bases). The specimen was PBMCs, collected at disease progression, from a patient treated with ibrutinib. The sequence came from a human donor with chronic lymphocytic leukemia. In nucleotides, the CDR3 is TGCGCCAGCAGCCAAGATGTGGGGGACCGAGTCTATGGCTACACCTTC. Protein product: CASSQDVGDRVYGYTF.